The 5 T cell receptor beta chains below were found in one sample sequenced in a study of T-cell reconstitution after alpha-beta-depleted transplantation in children. Library preparation (for TCRbeta) was performed with unique molecular identifiers. In TCRdb, the PCR reads were re-called with MiXCR into one record per CDR3 protein. Counted here are around 530,000 distinct CDR3 sequences, approximately 32% occurring once; the ten biggest clones make up under 3%. Here the sequenced sample was PBMCs from the stem cell graft donor, taken from the stem cell graft. Receptor source: a human donor who donated a stem cell graft to a child with aplastic anemia.

The chain has TRBV7-2 and TRBJ2-3; 7 nucleotides agree with TRBD1. The V gene's germline CDR1 is SGHTA and CDR2 FQGNSA. The V gene end was trimmed by 1 base and the J gene end by 3 bases; junction bases not matched to a gene: 4. This CDR3 contains 15 residues. CDR3 in amino acids: CASSLGQGGTDTQYF. The CDR3 DNA follows: TGTGCCAGCAGCTTAGGACAGGGTGGGACAGATACGCAGTATTTT. Full variable domain (rest looked up from reference TRBV7-2 and TRBJ2-3): GAGVSQSPSNKVTEKGKDVELRCDPISGHTALYWYRQSLGQGLEFLIYFQGNSAPDKSGLPSDRFSAERTGGSVSTLTIQRTQQEDSAVYLCASSLGQGGTDTQYFGPGTRLTVL.

This clonotype has more than one count but fewer than ten. The CDR3 DNA reads TGTGCCAGCACCGCGGACAGGGGGTTTTCACCCCTCCACTTT. Protein: CASTADRGFSPLHF. V usage is TRBV12-3 or TRBV12-4 and J usage is TRBJ1-6; 10 bases agree with TRBD1. The length of the CDR3 is 14 residues. The J segment lost 9 bases and the V segment lost 7 bases, leaving 6 bases of the junction unmatched.

J is TRBJ1-3 and V is TRBV25-1, with a weak D call TRBD1 (5 bases). This CDR3 has 18 residues. Trimming took off 10 bases at V and 2 bases at J, with 27 bases between the two ends. Germline-derived CDR1 and CDR2 are MGHDK and SYGVNS. CDR3 protein: CANHLGRYLAGTGNTIYF. The CDR3 nucleotides read TGTGCCAACCACCTCGGCAGGTACCTCGCAGGGACTGGAAACACCATATATTTT.

This chain links TRBV20-1 with TRBJ2-7, with 7 positions matching TRBD2. There are 15 residues in the CDR3. The J segment lost 4 bases and the V segment lost 3 bases, leaving 12 bases of the junction unmatched. CDR1 DFQATT and CDR2 SNEGSKA come from the germline V gene (reference sequence). In nucleotides, the CDR3 is TGCAGTGCTAGTGGCGACGGGAGGTCGGGATACGAGCAGTACGTC. It yields the protein CSASGDGRSGYEQYV.

This chain connects TRBV4-2 to TRBJ1-1; tentative D call: TRBD1 (5 bases). V gave up 0 bases and J gave up 5 bases, with 16 bases separating them. The germline gives CDR1 LGHNA, CDR2 YNFKEQ. The CDR3 extends over 16 amino acids. The CDR3 sequence: CASSQDYTAGRTEAFF. CDR3 nucleotide sequence: TGTGCCAGCAGCCAAGATTATACCGCAGGGAGGACTGAAGCTTTCTTT.